This entry lists 28 T cell receptor beta chains sequenced from one sample in a study of blood T cell repertoires in COVID-19 (dated by TCRdb to the early 2020s). Library preparation was by the immunoSEQ multiplex PCR assay. In TCRdb, the immuneACCESS table is reduced to in-frame sequences with V and J assigned. These tables do not hold every clone; where another copy was compared, an unresolved V gene accounts for under half, and the others remain unexplained. This sample is represented by about 160,000 clones; 77% of them were singletons. The ten largest clones take up roughly 2.8% of the sample. What was sequenced was peripheral blood. The source is a man in his sixties or seventies with acute or convalescent COVID-19.

V is TRBV6-6 and J is TRBJ1-2; 9 bases are shared with TRBD1. Germline trimming cut 11 bases from V and 5 bases from J; bases unmatched to any gene: 15. Germline V lookup: CDR1 MNHNY, CDR2 SVGAGI (reference sequence). This CDR3 spans 15 amino acids. The CDR3 DNA sequence: TGTGCCGCAAGTAAAACAGGGGGCGCACGGTATGGCTACACCTTC. This gives the protein CAASKTGGARYGYTF.

The J gene is TRBJ2-1, the V gene TRBV24-1; a possible D gene is TRBD1 (6 bases). The germline CDR1 and CDR2 sequences are KGHDR and SFDVKD. The CDR3 is 16 amino acids. V gave up 3 bases and J gave up 3 bases, with 14 bases separating them. The CDR3 is CATSDRQGLYYNEQFF. In DNA form, the CDR3 reads TGTGCCACCAGTGATCGGCAGGGGCTTTACTACAATGAGCAGTTCTTC.

This chain connects TRBV18 to TRBJ2-7; 8 bases line up with TRBD1. This CDR3 has 15 residues. The trim removed 4 bases at V and 2 bases at J, leaving 7 bases unmatched. Germline values: CDR1 KGHSH, CDR2 LQKENI. The CDR3: CASSLGTGPPYEQYF. In DNA, the CDR3 is TGTGCCAGCTCACTCGGGACAGGACCTCCCTACGAGCAGTACTTC.

The sample holds a few counts of this clone. The gene calls are TRBV14 and TRBJ1-6; D is perhaps TRBD1 (5 bases). Trimming took off 2 bases at V and 6 bases at J, with 14 bases between the two ends. The CDR3 spans 16 residues. The germline V gene encodes CDR1 SGHDN and CDR2 FVKESK. In nucleotides, the CDR3 is TGTGCCAGCAGCCAACAATCCGGGGGACCTAATTCACCCCTCCACTTT. Its translation: CASSQQSGGPNSPLHF.

Turning to this clone: The junction shows a germline mismatch at one end, possibly a read error. The gene calls are TRBV4-1 and TRBJ2-2; TRBD1 is a possible D gene (5 bases). CDR1 and CDR2 from the germline V gene are MGHRA and YSYEKL. This CDR3 has 15 amino acids. The CDR3 nucleotides read TGCGCCAGCAGCCAAGAGGCAGGGAACCCCGGGGAGCTGTTTTTT. Protein sequence: CASSQEAGNPGELFF.

The rearrangement links TRBV2 to TRBJ2-2; 9 bases map to TRBD1. The trim removed 1 base at V and 6 bases at J, leaving 9 bases unmatched. Per the germline V gene, CDR1 is SNHLY and CDR2 is FYNNEI. The CDR3 is 17 residues long. The CDR3 region is CASSEGTGVGYAGELFF. The CDR3, as DNA: TGTGCCAGCAGTGAAGGGACAGGGGTGGGGTATGCCGGGGAGCTGTTTTTT.

This chain links TRBV23-1 with TRBJ1-1; TRBD1 matches 9 bases. TRBV23-1 is identified as an open reading frame with a role that is uncertain. The CDR3 totals 21 residues. The junction had 17 bases not matched to a gene; V was cut back by 0 bases and J by 0 bases. This chain's CDR3 is CASSQSLPTGTGTDLNTEAFF. Written as DNA, the CDR3 is TGCGCCAGCAGTCAATCGCTTCCTACAGGGACAGGGACCGATTTGAACACTGAAGCTTTCTTT.

The V and J genes are TRBV7-3 and TRBJ1-1; TRBD1 agrees at 8 bases. The CDR3 totals 12 residues. V shed 5 bases and J 12 bases; nucleotides not matched to a gene: 8. Germline V gives CDR1 SGHTA, CDR2 FQGTGA. The CDR3 loop reads CASSITGGASFF. In DNA, the CDR3 is TGTGCCAGCAGCATCACAGGGGGGGCTTCTTTCTTT.

The table lists this clone with a count of one. The chain recombines TRBV25-1 with TRBJ1-2; perhaps TRBD1 as D (6 bases). Germline CDR1 reads MGHDK; CDR2 reads SYGVNS. V lost 6 bases and J 7 bases, leaving 21 bases between the germline ends. The CDR3 loop spans 15 amino acids. CDR3 nucleotides: TGTGCCAGCAGCCCCAACCCGGGGGGCGGGGGTGGCTACACCTTC. Its translation: CASSPNPGGGGGYTF.

The CDR3 DNA follows: TGTGCCAGCAGCCAGGACAGGGGCTCCTACGAGCAGTACTTC. Protein product: CASSQDRGSYEQYF. V and J are TRBV6-5 and TRBJ2-7; 9 bases line up with TRBD1. The CDR3 runs to 14 residues. Looked up from germline, CDR1 is MNHEY and CDR2 is SVGAGI. V lost 6 bases, J lost 0 bases, and 3 bases stayed unmatched.

The gene calls are TRBV19 and TRBJ2-5; D is perhaps TRBD2 (6 bases). V was clipped by 3 bases and J by 2 bases, with 13 bases between them. This CDR3 has 15 residues. Germline V gene sequence: CDR1 LNHDA, CDR2 SQIVND (reference sequence). CDR3 coding DNA: TGTGCCAGTAGTATGGGGGGTCGGGGGCAAGAGACCCAGTACTTC. Translated: CASSMGGRGQETQYF. The full variable domain, its missing parts supplied by reference TRBV19 and TRBJ2-5, is DGGITQSPKYLFRKEGQNVTLSCEQNLNHDAMYWYRQDPGQGLRLIYYSQIVNDFQKGDIAEGYSVSREKKESFPLTVTSAQKNPTAFYLCASSMGGRGQETQYFGPGTRLLVL.

CDR3 loop: CASSEVRGTNEKLFF. In nucleotides, the CDR3 is TGTGCCAGCAGTGAAGTCAGGGGCACTAATGAAAAACTGTTTTTT. This rearrangement joins TRBV6-1 to TRBJ1-4; possibly TRBD1 for D (6 bases). V lost 1 base and J 2 bases, leaving 8 bases between the germline ends. CDR1 and CDR2 from the germline V gene are MNHNS and SASEGT. The CDR3 is made up of 15 amino acids.

This chain joins TRBV7-8 and TRBJ2-1; D gene uncertain. This CDR3 is built from 13 residues. V was cut by 1 base and J by 1 base, with 2 bases left in between. Germline assignment: CDR1 SGHVS and CDR2 FQNEAQ. The CDR3 sequence is CASSLVSYNEQFF. CDR3 DNA sequence: TGTGCCAGCAGCTTAGTATCCTACAATGAGCAGTTCTTC.

The V and J genes are TRBV29-1 and TRBJ1-1; D is possibly TRBD1 (6 bases). The germline V and J ends were trimmed by 8 bases and 1 base, with 14 bases remaining between them. The CDR3 is 13 amino acids. Per germline, CDR1 SQVTM and CDR2 ANQGSEA. The CDR3 region is CSTNREPNTEAFF. The CDR3 DNA is TGCAGCACGAACAGGGAACCGAACACTGAAGCTTTCTTT.

The chain carries TRBV7-9 and TRBJ2-1, with 9 bases lining up with TRBD2. In germline, CDR1 is SEHNR, CDR2 FQNEAQ (reference sequence). The CDR3 length is 17 residues. J gave up 8 bases and V 2 bases, and 13 bases lay outside the gene matches. CDR3 residues: CASSLRGSGGPGYEQFF. In DNA form, the CDR3 reads TGTGCCAGCAGCTTACGAGGTAGCGGGGGCCCCGGTTATGAGCAGTTCTTC.

In this sample, this clone turned up a few times. The chain combines TRBV3-1 (or the pseudogene TRBV3-2) with TRBJ1-6; the match to TRBD1 covers 8 bases. The ends lost 2 bases at V and 4 bases at J; junction bases unmatched: 4. Germline CDR1 reads LGHDT; CDR2 reads YNNKEL (reference sequence). CDR3 length: 16 residues. The CDR3 DNA follows: TGTGCCAGCAGCCAACAAACAGGGGGGTATAATTCACCCCTCCACTTT. This sequence encodes CASSQQTGGYNSPLHF.

The V gene is TRBV4-1, the J gene TRBJ2-5; D may be TRBD1 (6 bases). CDR3 length equals 14 residues. The germline gives CDR1 MGHRA, CDR2 YSYEKL. V lost 2 bases to trimming and J lost 1 base, with 8 bases between them. Written as DNA, the CDR3 is TGCGCCAGCAGCCAAACAGGGTTCCAAGAGACCCAGTACTTC. It encodes CASSQTGFQETQYF.

This clone appeared once. The gene calls are TRBV3-1 (or the pseudogene TRBV3-2) and TRBJ1-5; D unresolved. The CDR3 runs 13 residues. Looked up from germline, CDR1 is LGHDT and CDR2 is YNNKEL (reference sequence). Trimming removed 0 bases from V and 6 bases from J, with 6 bases in between. The CDR3 loop reads CASSQDLGQPQHF. Written as DNA, the CDR3 is TGTGCCAGCAGCCAAGATCTCGGTCAGCCCCAGCATTTT.

The gene calls are TRBV2 and TRBJ1-2; maybe TRBD1 (6 bases). Germline V CDR1 and CDR2: SNHLY, FYNNEI. This CDR3 comprises 15 residues. Trimming took 0 bases from V and 9 from J, leaving 17 bases between them. Here the CDR3 DNA reads TGTGCCAGCAGTGAAGCGGGTGGGCCCCAGGGGAGCTACACCTTC. Amino acids: CASSEAGGPQGSYTF.

This chain joins TRBV28 and TRBJ1-1, with 8 nucleotides matching TRBD1. V shed 6 bases and J 5 bases; nucleotides not matched to a gene: 11. This CDR3 has 15 residues. Germline V CDR1 and CDR2: MDHEN, SYDVKM. CDR3 protein: CASRDRTGGATEAFF. CDR3 in DNA: TGTGCCAGCAGGGACCGAACAGGGGGGGCGACTGAAGCTTTCTTT.

The V gene is TRBV14, the J gene TRBJ1-5, with D tentatively TRBD1 (5 bases). The CDR3 runs to 13 residues. V lost 0 bases and J lost 6, with 6 bases in between. The germline CDR1 and CDR2 sequences are SGHDN and FVKESK. CDR3 DNA sequence: TGTGCCAGCAGCCAAGACAGGGTTCAGCCCCAGCATTTT. It is translated as CASSQDRVQPQHF.

The J gene is TRBJ2-3, the V gene TRBV6-2 or TRBV6-3, with 9 bases identical to TRBD2. With 2 bases clipped from V and 3 bases from J, the junction kept 12 bases outside the gene matches. This CDR3 region has 18 residues. CDR1 and CDR2 from the germline V gene are MNHEY and SVGEGT. The CDR3 DNA reads as TGTGCCAGCAGTTACCCGATCATAGCGGGGGCCGATACAGATACGCAGTATTTT. Translating it yields CASSYPIIAGADTDTQYF.

The V and J genes are TRBV7-8 and TRBJ2-7, with TRBD1 matching 10 bases. CDR1 and CDR2 from the germline V gene are SGHVS and FQNEAQ. V lost 5 bases and J lost 3; bases outside the gene matches: 4. This CDR3 contains 14 residues. The chain's CDR3 is CASSKGQGVYEQYF. The CDR3 DNA reads as TGTGCCAGCAGCAAAGGACAGGGGGTCTACGAGCAGTACTTC.

The chain carries TRBV4-3 and TRBJ1-1, with 9 nucleotides matching TRBD1. The CDR3 runs 15 residues. V gave up 0 bases and J gave up 4 bases; unmatched junction bases: 3. From germline, CDR1 is LGHNA and CDR2 YSLEER. The DNA for the CDR3 is TGCGCCAGCAGCCAAGATCTGACAGGGGGCACTGAAGCTTTCTTT. Amino acids: CASSQDLTGGTEAFF.

The V gene is TRBV5-8, the J gene TRBJ1-3, with TRBD1 as a possible D gene (5 bases). Germline values: CDR1 SGHTS, CDR2 YDEGEE. This CDR3 spans 15 amino acids. V was pared by 2 bases and J by 0 bases, with 9 bases between. The CDR3 protein is CASSFRASSGNTIYF. In nucleotides, the CDR3 is TGTGCCAGCAGCTTCAGGGCTAGCTCTGGAAACACCATATATTTT.

This clone was seen just once. The chain recombines TRBV4-2 with TRBJ2-2; D not resolved. CDR1 is LGHNA and CDR2 is YNFKEQ in the germline V gene. The germline V and J ends were trimmed by 0 bases and 7 bases, with 12 bases remaining between them. The CDR3 has 15 residues. Here the CDR3 DNA reads TGTGCCAGCAGCCAAGATCTGCTGGCCGTCGGGGAGCTGTTTTTT. Encoded protein: CASSQDLLAVGELFF.

CDR3 loop: CASSLEVYYNEQFF. Written as DNA, the CDR3 is TGTGCCAGCAGCTTAGAAGTCTACTACAATGAGCAGTTCTTC. The chain links TRBV7-2 to TRBJ2-1; D is undetermined. Between the trimmed V and J ends, which lost 1 base and 3 bases, there was a span of 7 bases. Germline loops: CDR1 SGHTA, CDR2 FQGNSA. This CDR3 comprises 14 residues.

This rearrangement joins TRBV7-9 to TRBJ2-6, with D unresolved. Germline V gives CDR1 SEHNR, CDR2 FQNEAQ (reference sequence). V was shortened by 1 base and J by 0 bases, with 4 bases between the two germline ends. The CDR3 length is 15 residues. The CDR3 is CASSLVLSGANVLTF. The CDR3 nucleotides read TGTGCCAGCAGCTTAGTTCTCTCTGGGGCCAACGTCCTGACTTTC.